A single sample is the source of the 25 T cell receptor beta chains below, sequenced in a study of blood T cell repertoires in COVID-19. Clones were read by immunoSEQ multiplex PCR, and TCRdb kept only the in-frame ones, dropping some. In the table there are some 230,000 clones, about 88% of which are singletons. The sequenced material came from peripheral blood. These receptor sequences come from a man in his forties or fifties who had recovered from COVID-19.

This clone was detected only once. V usage is TRBV7-2 and J usage is TRBJ2-1, with D hard to call. Germline CDR1 is SGHTA and CDR2 is FQGNSA. The CDR3 runs 13 residues. V lost 0 bases and J 9 bases, leaving 9 bases between the germline ends. The CDR3 nucleotides read TGTGCCAGCAGCTTAGCGCGTGATTTTGAGCAGTTCTTC. Translating gives CASSLARDFEQFF.

V is TRBV5-1 and J is TRBJ2-1; maybe TRBD2 (6 bases). V shed 0 bases and J shed 7 bases, with 17 bases lying between them. Germline V CDR1 and CDR2: SGHRS, YFSETQ. CDR3 length equals 16 residues. The CDR3 DNA follows: TGCGCCAGCAGCTTGGTCGTACGGGAGAGTGAGAATGAGCAGTTCTTC. It encodes CASSLVVRESENEQFF.

The rearrangement uses TRBV29-1 and TRBJ2-1; TRBD2 aligns across 9 bases. Germline V gene data show CDR1 as SQVTM and CDR2 as ANQGSEA. CDR3 size: 16 residues. The V segment lost 7 bases and the J segment 8 bases; nucleotides outside the gene matches: 18. CDR3 DNA sequence: TGCAGCGGCGTCGGGCCCGGGACTAGCTTCTCGCATGAGCAGTTCTTC. It translates to CSGVGPGTSFSHEQFF.

The chain uses TRBV6-1 and TRBJ2-2; tentative D call: TRBD1 (5 bases). Trimming stripped 3 bases from V and 4 bases from J, with 9 bases between. The CDR3 length is 14 residues. The germline gives CDR1 MNHNS, CDR2 SASEGT. The CDR3: CASSDPGLTGELFF. Written as DNA, the CDR3 is TGTGCCAGCAGTGATCCAGGGCTCACCGGGGAGCTGTTTTTT.

This rearrangement joins TRBV19 to TRBJ1-5, with 9 nucleotides matching TRBD1. J lost 2 bases, V lost 6 bases, and 5 bases had no gene match. The CDR3 sequence is 15 residues long. The germline gives CDR1 LNHDA, CDR2 SQIVND (reference sequence). CDR3 bases: TGTGCCAGTAGCAACAGGGGGCTGGGCAATCAGCCCCAGCATTTT. Encoded protein: CASSNRGLGNQPQHF.

The chain couples TRBV5-6 to TRBJ2-6; no clear D gene. The V gene lost 4 bases and the J gene lost 0 bases, with 11 bases spanning the gap. The germline gives CDR1 SGHDT, CDR2 YYEEEE. This CDR3 is built from 16 residues. In DNA, the CDR3 is TGTGCCAGCAGCGCCCCCGGTTTCTCTGGGGCCAACGTCCTGACTTTC. Its protein product is CASSAPGFSGANVLTF. Variable domain in full (rest from reference TRBV5-6 and TRBJ2-6): DAGVTQSPTHLIKTRGQQVTLRCSPKSGHDTVSWYQQALGQGPQFIFQYYEEEERQRGNFPDRFSGHQFPNYSSELNVNALLLGDSALYLCASSAPGFSGANVLTFGAGSRLTVL.

The chain carries TRBV3-1 (or the pseudogene TRBV3-2) and TRBJ2-1, with 11 bases aligning to TRBD2. Trimming took 1 base from V and 7 from J; bases not matched to a gene: 6. The CDR3 is 16 residues long. CDR1 and CDR2 (germline): LGHDT, YNNKEL (reference sequence). CDR3 sequence: CASSQVFSGRGNEQFF. CDR3 in DNA: TGTGCCAGCAGCCAAGTTTTTAGCGGGAGGGGTAATGAGCAGTTCTTC.

V gene TRBV21-1 combines with J gene TRBJ1-3; TRBD1 is the table's D call and was not checked against the DNA. TRBV21-1 is designated a pseudogene. The CDR3 loop spans 16 amino acids. CDR3 protein: CASPNRTATSGNTIYF. CDR3 DNA sequence: TGTGCCAGTCCGAATCGGACAGCTACATCTGGAAACACCATATATTTT.

The genes are TRBV7-8 and TRBJ1-5; TRBD1 might be the D (6 bases). The germline V gene has CDR1 SGHVS and CDR2 FQNEAQ. Trimming removed 2 bases at V and 0 bases at J, with 23 bases between. This CDR3 region has 20 residues. CDR3 region: CASSLSSRTATLYSNQPQHF. The CDR3 nucleotides read TGTGCCAGCAGCTTAAGTAGTAGGACAGCGACACTTTATAGCAATCAGCCCCAGCATTTT.

V usage is TRBV21-1 and J usage is TRBJ1-2; TRBD1 was called by the table and not checked on the DNA. TRBV21-1 is a recognized pseudogene. The CDR3 totals 14 residues. The CDR3 DNA reads as TGTGCCAGCAGCAAAAAAGGGGGCCTCTATGGCTACACCTTC. Translating it yields CASSKKGGLYGYTF.

This clone was picked up one time. This chain links TRBV28 with TRBJ1-3; 10 positions match TRBD1. With V trimmed by 6 bases and J by 1 base, 3 bases remained unmatched. The CDR3 has 15 residues. CDR1 and CDR2 (germline): MDHEN, SYDVKM. This chain's CDR3 is CASSRDRGSGNTIYF. CDR3 DNA sequence: TGTGCCAGCAGCCGGGACAGGGGATCTGGAAACACCATATATTTT. Full variable domain (outside the CDR3, taken from reference TRBV28 and TRBJ1-3): DVKVTQSSRYLVKRTGEKVFLECVQDMDHENMFWYRQDPGLGLRLIYFSYDVKMKEKGDIPEGYSVSREKKERFSLILESASTNQTSMYLCASSRDRGSGNTIYFGEGSWLTVV.

This chain joins TRBV27 and TRBJ1-1; the D gene is possibly TRBD1 (5 bases). The CDR3 has 16 amino acids. The V end was cut by 6 bases, the J end by 0 bases, with 17 bases between. CDR1 is MNHEY and CDR2 is SMNVEV in the germline V gene (reference sequence). Here the CDR3 DNA reads TGTGCCAGCAGCTTCCGAGTCGGGGGATTGAACACTGAAGCTTTCTTT. It is translated as CASSFRVGGLNTEAFF.

V and J are TRBV28 and TRBJ1-1; weak D call: TRBD1 (5 bases). The CDR3 runs 16 residues. From germline, CDR1 is MDHEN and CDR2 SYDVKM. Trimming took 4 bases from V and 2 from J, leaving 17 bases between them. The CDR3 nucleotides read TGTGCCAGCAGTTCCCCGGGCACGACAGCCAACACTGAAGCTTTCTTT. Translation: CASSSPGTTANTEAFF.

The rearrangement uses TRBV6-1 and TRBJ2-2; 9 bases are a match to TRBD1. The length of the CDR3 is 16 residues. Germline trimming cut 4 bases from V and 6 bases from J; bases unmatched to any gene: 9. Germline V CDR1 and CDR2: MNHNS, SASEGT. This CDR3 reads CASSAGTGFIAGELFF. As DNA, the CDR3 is TGTGCCAGCAGTGCCGGGACAGGGTTTATTGCCGGGGAGCTGTTTTTT.

The rearrangement links TRBV7-6 to TRBJ2-7; tentative D call: TRBD2 (5 bases). Deletions cut 5 bases from V and 5 bases from J, with 25 bases between. Germline V gene lookup returns CDR1 SGHVS and CDR2 FNYEAQ. The CDR3 spans 17 residues. CDR3 region: CASSDTGFLGDLDEQYF. CDR3 bases: TGTGCCAGCAGCGACACGGGATTTTTGGGAGACTTGGACGAGCAGTACTTC. The full variable domain, completed using reference TRBV7-6 and TRBJ2-7, is GAGVSQSPRYKVTKRGQDVALRCDPISGHVSLYWYRQALGQGPEFLTYFNYEAQQDKSGLPNDRFSAERPEGSISTLTIQRTEQRDSAMYRCASSDTGFLGDLDEQYFGPGTRLTVT.

V gene TRBV28 combines with J gene TRBJ2-7; 9 nucleotides agree with TRBD2. The CDR3 runs 16 residues. Looked up from germline, CDR1 is MDHEN and CDR2 is SYDVKM. The trim removed 4 bases at V and 4 bases at J, leaving 11 bases unmatched. CDR3 sequence reads: CASSSPSSGSGYEQYF. The DNA for the CDR3 is TGTGCCAGCAGTTCGCCCAGTAGCGGGAGTGGGTACGAGCAGTACTTC. The full variable domain, in which reference TRBV28 and TRBJ2-7 provide the parts outside the CDR3, is DVKVTQSSRYLVKRTGEKVFLECVQDMDHENMFWYRQDPGLGLRLIYFSYDVKMKEKGDIPEGYSVSREKKERFSLILESASTNQTSMYLCASSSPSSGSGYEQYFGPGTRLTVT.

CDR3 bases: TGTGCCAGCAGTTTCCCGGGACAGACCTACGAGCAGTACTTC. The encoded protein is CASSFPGQTYEQYF. The V gene is TRBV28, the J gene TRBJ2-7; the match to TRBD1 covers 7 bases. The CDR3 length is 14 residues. V trimming: 3 bases; J trimming: 2 bases; junction bases outside the gene matches: 4. The germline gives CDR1 MDHEN, CDR2 SYDVKM. Drawing the rest from reference TRBV28 and TRBJ2-7, the complete variable domain is DVKVTQSSRYLVKRTGEKVFLECVQDMDHENMFWYRQDPGLGLRLIYFSYDVKMKEKGDIPEGYSVSREKKERFSLILESASTNQTSMYLCASSFPGQTYEQYFGPGTRLTVT.

Comment on this clone: This specimen includes other DNA sequences encoding the same CDR3. V is TRBV2 and J is TRBJ1-4, with a possible D match to TRBD1 (5 bases). The CDR3 covers 15 residues. Trimming stripped 4 bases from V and 0 bases from J, with 9 bases between. Germline V gene lookup returns CDR1 SNHLY and CDR2 FYNNEI. The CDR3 region is CASSVQGTTNEKLFF. CDR3 bases: TGTGCCAGCAGTGTCCAGGGAACAACTAATGAAAAACTGTTTTTT.

The chain carries TRBV27 and TRBJ2-3; the match to TRBD2 covers 10 bases. This CDR3 spans 19 amino acids. V lost 7 bases, J lost 7 bases, and 23 bases stayed unmatched. Germline V gene data show CDR1 as MNHEY and CDR2 as SMNVEV (reference sequence). CDR3 protein: CASTSRGFEREGRLYTQYF. The DNA for the CDR3 is TGTGCCAGCACCTCTAGGGGTTTCGAGCGGGAGGGCCGGCTCTATACGCAGTATTTT.

V and J are TRBV28 and TRBJ2-5; D is unclear. Looked up from germline, CDR1 is MDHEN and CDR2 is SYDVKM. The ends were cut back, 5 bases at V and 1 base at J, with 8 bases in the middle. This CDR3 has 13 residues. CDR3 in DNA: TGTGCCAGCAGTCTTAGCACCCAAGAGACCCAGTACTTC. This codes for CASSLSTQETQYF. The full variable domain, completed using reference TRBV28 and TRBJ2-5, is DVKVTQSSRYLVKRTGEKVFLECVQDMDHENMFWYRQDPGLGLRLIYFSYDVKMKEKGDIPEGYSVSREKKERFSLILESASTNQTSMYLCASSLSTQETQYFGPGTRLLVL.

The chain employs TRBV19 and TRBJ2-7; 9 bases align to TRBD1. Germline V gene sequence: CDR1 LNHDA, CDR2 SQIVND (reference sequence). After removal of 4 bases from V and 5 bases from J, the junction contained 9 bases not matched to a gene. The CDR3 totals 15 residues. Here the CDR3 reads CASSKTDRGAHEQYF. In nucleotides, the CDR3 is TGTGCCAGTAGTAAGACGGACAGGGGTGCCCACGAGCAGTACTTC.

The CDR3 protein is CASRRDLGSEQYF. As DNA, the CDR3 is TGTGCCAGCAGAAGAGACTTGGGGAGCGAGCAGTACTTC. The V and J genes are TRBV5-4 and TRBJ2-7, with a possible D match to TRBD2 (5 bases). Trimming took 5 bases from V and 6 from J, leaving 15 bases between them. This CDR3 region has 13 residues. The germline gives CDR1 SGHNT, CDR2 YYREEE (reference sequence).

V gene TRBV6-5 combines with J gene TRBJ2-1; D ambiguous. V was pared by 8 bases and J by 9 bases, with 23 bases between. CDR3 length: 15 amino acids. Germline V CDR1 and CDR2: MNHEY, SVGAGI. CDR3 sequence: CASVLAFPSSAEQFF. The CDR3 nucleotides read TGTGCCAGCGTATTAGCCTTCCCCTCAAGCGCTGAGCAGTTCTTC.

A few counts support this clone. The chain links TRBV29-1 to TRBJ1-2, with 7 bases aligning to TRBD1. CDR3 size: 11 residues. J was trimmed by 7 bases and V by 5 bases; bases with no gene match: 4. Germline lookup yields CDR1 SQVTM and CDR2 ANQGSEA. As DNA, the CDR3 is TGCAGCGTTAACAGGGGTGGTGGCTACACCTTC. This encodes CSVNRGGGYTF.

This clone came up once. The chain employs TRBV18 and TRBJ2-7; D may be TRBD2 (5 bases). Looked up from germline, CDR1 is KGHSH and CDR2 is LQKENI. Trimming left V 2 bases short and J 6 bases short, with 17 bases between. This CDR3 region has 15 residues. The CDR3 DNA sequence: TGTGCCAGCTCACCAAGTCCCCAGAGGGTTACCGAGCAGTACTTC. Translating it yields CASSPSPQRVTEQYF.